A selection of T cell receptor beta chains follows, all from one sample in a study of T cells in Graves' hyperthyroidism and ophthalmopathy. TCRdb used MiXCR to reprocess the multiplex PCR reads, holding one entry per CDR3 protein. Of hundreds of thousands of distinct CDR3 sequences listed, less than 25% were seen once; the top ten hold under 35%. The specimen sequenced was blood. These receptors all stem from a man between 25 and 39 years old with Graves' ophthalmopathy. Each CDR3 is given with its conserved first and last residue. Each record gives: V gene, clone size, CDR3 length, J gene, D gene, CDR3 DNA, CDR3 protein. A D gene is named only where the DNA matches it firmly. Only part of the rows carry a size: once, few, many, or a class if the clone is expanded.

v_gene: TRBV7-2; abundance: .; len: 16; j_gene: TRBJ1-3; d_gene: .; CDR3nt: TGTGCCAGCAGCTTAGTTGGGGCGGGTTCAGGAAACACCATATATTTT; CDR3aa: CASSLVGAGSGNTIYF
v_gene: TRBV20-1; abundance: few; len: 15; j_gene: TRBJ1-4; d_gene: TRBD1; CDR3nt: TGCAGTGCTAGTACCGGGACAGGCTTTAATGAAAAACTGTTTTTT; CDR3aa: CSASTGTGFNEKLFF
v_gene: TRBV28; abundance: few; len: 15; j_gene: TRBJ2-7; d_gene: TRBD1; CDR3nt: TGTGCCAGCAGTTTCGGGGGGACAGGGGGTAGTGCGCAGTACTTC; CDR3aa: CASSFGGTGGSAQYF
v_gene: TRBV6-1; abundance: many; len: 12; j_gene: TRBJ1-2; d_gene: .; CDR3nt: TGTGCCAGCAGTGACAGCAAATATGGCTACACCTTC; CDR3aa: CASSDSKYGYTF
v_gene: TRBV7-9; abundance: .; len: 15; j_gene: TRBJ2-3; d_gene: TRBD1; CDR3nt: TGTGCCAGCAGCTTCGGGGGACAGGGGCCAGATACGCAGTATTTT; CDR3aa: CASSFGGQGPDTQYF
v_gene: TRBV5-8; abundance: .; len: 16; j_gene: TRBJ2-3; d_gene: TRBD2; CDR3nt: TGTGCCAGCAGCTTGAGGCTAGCGGGAGACGCAGATACGCAGTATTTT; CDR3aa: CASSLRLAGDADTQYF
v_gene: TRBV20-1; abundance: few; len: 12; j_gene: TRBJ2-1; d_gene: .; CDR3nt: TGCAGTGCTAGATCACCCCCCAATGTGCAGTTCTTC; CDR3aa: CSARSPPNVQFF
v_gene: TRBV12-3/TRBV12-4; abundance: .; len: 16; j_gene: TRBJ1-1; d_gene: TRBD1; CDR3nt: TGTGCCAGCAGCTCCGGGACAGGTTTCCATAACACTGAAGCTTTCTTT; CDR3aa: CASSSGTGFHNTEAFF
v_gene: TRBV5-8; abundance: .; len: 21; j_gene: TRBJ2-4; d_gene: TRBD2; CDR3nt: TGTGCCAGCAGCTCTTCCGGGACAGGGTCTAGCGGGAGGACGGCCAAAAACATTCAGTACTTC; CDR3aa: CASSSSGTGSSGRTAKNIQYF
v_gene: TRBV27; abundance: many; len: 17; j_gene: TRBJ1-2; d_gene: TRBD1; CDR3nt: TGTGCCAGCAGTTTTAACACAGGGGCGATCTCCACTTATGGCTACACCTTC; CDR3aa: CASSFNTGAISTYGYTF
v_gene: TRBV3-1; abundance: few; len: 15; j_gene: TRBJ2-3; d_gene: TRBD2; CDR3nt: TGTGCCAGCAGCGTTACTAGCGCGTTAGGAGATACGCAGTATTTT; CDR3aa: CASSVTSALGDTQYF
v_gene: TRBV27; abundance: .; len: 14; j_gene: TRBJ2-2; d_gene: .; CDR3nt: TGTGCCAGCAGTAAACAGGGTGGGACCGGGGAGCTGTTTTTT; CDR3aa: CASSKQGGTGELFF
v_gene: TRBV7-9; abundance: .; len: 15; j_gene: TRBJ2-7; d_gene: TRBD1; CDR3nt: TGTGCCAGCAGCTTTTCACAGGGGGCAGCCTACGAGCAGTACTTC; CDR3aa: CASSFSQGAAYEQYF
v_gene: TRBV29-1; abundance: .; len: 17; j_gene: TRBJ2-3; d_gene: TRBD2; CDR3nt: TGCAGCGTTGACTCGTATAACGGACTAGCGGGAGCAGATACGCAGTATTTT; CDR3aa: CSVDSYNGLAGADTQYF
v_gene: TRBV4-1; abundance: .; len: 15; j_gene: TRBJ2-2; d_gene: .; CDR3nt: TGCGCCAGCAGCCTTATACCCAAGGATGCCGGGGAGCTGTTTTTT; CDR3aa: CASSLIPKDAGELFF
v_gene: TRBV5-1; abundance: many; len: 13; j_gene: TRBJ2-1; d_gene: .; CDR3nt: TGCGCCAGCAACGGAGGTGGCCTCAATGAGCAGTTCTTC; CDR3aa: CASNGGGLNEQFF
v_gene: TRBV3-1; abundance: .; len: 16; j_gene: TRBJ1-3; d_gene: .; CDR3nt: TGTGCCAGCAGCCAAGATGGGGAAACAGGGGGAAACACCATATATTTT; CDR3aa: CASSQDGETGGNTIYF
v_gene: TRBV28; abundance: .; len: 14; j_gene: TRBJ2-1; d_gene: TRBD2; CDR3nt: TGTGTCAGCAGCGGACTAGCGGGAGTCGGCGAGCAGTTCTTC; CDR3aa: CVSSGLAGVGEQFF
v_gene: TRBV3-1; abundance: .; len: 11; j_gene: TRBJ1-3; d_gene: .; CDR3nt: TGTGCCAGCCGGGAGAGGTACACCATATATTTT; CDR3aa: CASRERYTIYF
v_gene: TRBV18; abundance: .; len: 16; j_gene: TRBJ2-7; d_gene: TRBD1; CDR3nt: TGTGCCAGCTCACCGTTGAACCGGGACAGGGGGCTCGAGCAGTACTTC; CDR3aa: CASSPLNRDRGLEQYF
v_gene: TRBV7-2; abundance: .; len: 14; j_gene: TRBJ1-2; d_gene: .; CDR3nt: TGTGCCAGCAGCTTAAATCAGGGCCGGCATGGCTACACCTTC; CDR3aa: CASSLNQGRHGYTF
v_gene: TRBV7-9; abundance: many; len: 13; j_gene: TRBJ2-1; d_gene: .; CDR3nt: TGTGCCAGCAGGGTTGGGCGGGACAATGAGCAGTTCTTC; CDR3aa: CASRVGRDNEQFF
v_gene: TRBV7-2; abundance: few; len: 14; j_gene: TRBJ1-3; d_gene: TRBD1; CDR3nt: TGTGCCAGCAGCTCAGACAGGGGTGTAAACACCATATATTTT; CDR3aa: CASSSDRGVNTIYF
v_gene: TRBV20-1; abundance: .; len: 15; j_gene: TRBJ2-1; d_gene: TRBD2; CDR3nt: TGCAGTGCTAGAAATCGACTAGCGGGGGTTCATGAGCAGTTCTTC; CDR3aa: CSARNRLAGVHEQFF
v_gene: TRBV5-4; abundance: .; len: 15; j_gene: TRBJ2-7; d_gene: .; CDR3nt: TGTGCCAGCAGCTTGTCGGCAGGGGCTAACTACGAGCAGTACTTC; CDR3aa: CASSLSAGANYEQYF
v_gene: TRBV7-8; abundance: .; len: 16; j_gene: TRBJ2-3; d_gene: .; CDR3nt: TGTGCCAGCAGCTTAAACGGGGTAGGGCCTACAGATACGCAGTATTTT; CDR3aa: CASSLNGVGPTDTQYF
v_gene: TRBV7-2; abundance: .; len: 15; j_gene: TRBJ2-1; d_gene: .; CDR3nt: TGTGCCAGCAGCCAAGATTTTAGCCCGGCGGGTGAGCAGTTCTTC; CDR3aa: CASSQDFSPAGEQFF
v_gene: TRBV29-1; abundance: .; len: 11; j_gene: TRBJ2-5; d_gene: .; CDR3nt: TGCAGCGTTGAGATGGCAGAGACCCAGTACTTC; CDR3aa: CSVEMAETQYF
v_gene: TRBV6-1; abundance: few; len: 14; j_gene: TRBJ1-1; d_gene: .; CDR3nt: TGTGCCAGCAGTGGAGATACAGGGAGCACTGAAGCTTTCTTT; CDR3aa: CASSGDTGSTEAFF
v_gene: TRBV5-1; abundance: .; len: 16; j_gene: TRBJ2-5; d_gene: TRBD2; CDR3nt: TGCGCCAGCAGCCCGGGACTAGCGGGATGGGGAGAGACCCAGTACTTC; CDR3aa: CASSPGLAGWGETQYF
v_gene: TRBV30; abundance: .; len: 14; j_gene: TRBJ2-7; d_gene: .; CDR3nt: TGTGCCTGGAGTGTCCCGGGCCGATCCTACGAGCAGTACTTC; CDR3aa: CAWSVPGRSYEQYF
v_gene: TRBV5-1; abundance: few; len: 15; j_gene: TRBJ2-1; d_gene: .; CDR3nt: TGCGCCAGCAGCTTGGTCGGGAGTAAGAACAATGAGCAGTTCTTC; CDR3aa: CASSLVGSKNNEQFF
v_gene: TRBV2; abundance: .; len: 15; j_gene: TRBJ2-7; d_gene: TRBD2; CDR3nt: TGTGCCAGCAGGGGGACTAGCGGGAGAATCTACGAGCAGTACTTC; CDR3aa: CASRGTSGRIYEQYF
v_gene: TRBV9; abundance: .; len: 13; j_gene: TRBJ2-7; d_gene: .; CDR3nt: TGTGCCAGCAGCGCCTCCGGGGGCTACGAGCAGTACTTC; CDR3aa: CASSASGGYEQYF
v_gene: TRBV6-1; abundance: .; len: 13; j_gene: TRBJ2-1; d_gene: .; CDR3nt: TGTGCCAGCAGACGGAGTCGTTACAATGAGCAGTTCTTC; CDR3aa: CASRRSRYNEQFF
v_gene: TRBV11-2; abundance: many; len: 13; j_gene: TRBJ1-5; d_gene: .; CDR3nt: TGTGCCAGCAGCGTGGGACTCAATCAGCCCCAGCATTTT; CDR3aa: CASSVGLNQPQHF
v_gene: TRBV2; abundance: many; len: 15; j_gene: TRBJ2-5; d_gene: .; CDR3nt: TGTGCCAGCAGTGAAGCGTCCAGGAACCAAGAGACCCAGTACTTC; CDR3aa: CASSEASRNQETQYF